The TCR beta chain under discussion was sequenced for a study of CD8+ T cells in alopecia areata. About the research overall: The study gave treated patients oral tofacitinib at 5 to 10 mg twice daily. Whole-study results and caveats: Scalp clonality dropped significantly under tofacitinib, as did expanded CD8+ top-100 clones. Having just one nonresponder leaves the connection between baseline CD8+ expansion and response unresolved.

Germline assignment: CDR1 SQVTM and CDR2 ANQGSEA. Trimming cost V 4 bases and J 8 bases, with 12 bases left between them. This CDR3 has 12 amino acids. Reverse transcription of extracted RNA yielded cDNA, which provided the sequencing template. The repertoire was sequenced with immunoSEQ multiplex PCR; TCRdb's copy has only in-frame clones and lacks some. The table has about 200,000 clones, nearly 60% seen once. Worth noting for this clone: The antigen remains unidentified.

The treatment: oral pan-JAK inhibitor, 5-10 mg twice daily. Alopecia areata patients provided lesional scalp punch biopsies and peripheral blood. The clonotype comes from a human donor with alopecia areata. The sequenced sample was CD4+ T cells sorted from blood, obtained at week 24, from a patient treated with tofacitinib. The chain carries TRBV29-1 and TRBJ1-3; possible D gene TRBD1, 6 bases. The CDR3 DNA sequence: TGCAGCGTTGTGACAGGTGGGGACACCATATATTTT. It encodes CSVVTGGDTIYF.